This section outlines one T cell receptor beta chain sequence together with its context. Comparators were a few non-transplant cancer patients without known GI disease. Survey-depth TCRbeta CDR3 sequencing reported V/J genes and productive frequencies. The repertoire was sequenced with immunoSEQ multiplex PCR; TCRdb's copy has only in-frame clones and lacks some. The data show fewer than 4,500 clones, approximately 64% seen once. The sample is drawn from a study of tissue T cells after allogeneic stem cell transplantation. The wider study: Samples with visible lymphocytes on H&E were prioritized for sequencing.

CDR3 length: 16 amino acids. CDR1 SNHLY and CDR2 FYNNEI come from the germline V gene. The V gene lost 5 bases and the J gene lost 0 bases, with 16 bases spanning the gap. The material was left colon tissue, obtained at autopsy. This TCR was recovered from a male donor at least 60 years old with lung cancer. The chain joins TRBV2 to TRBJ1-2; D is possibly TRBD1 (6 bases). The CDR3 DNA reads as TGTGCCAGCAGTCTAGCGCGAGACAGGACTAACTATGGCTACACCTTC. Its protein is CASSLARDRTNYGYTF.